This T cell receptor beta chain was documented in a study of cytomegalovirus exposure and HLA in healthy donors. Points from the study as a whole: Later on, a genetic analysis was performed. It linked a missense variant in DCLRE1C with V- and J-gene trimming of TCR beta. Researchers counted around 180 TCR beta chains as cytomegalovirus-associated.

Germline CDR1 SNHLY, CDR2 FYNNEI. This CDR3 has 18 amino acids. Participants comprised healthy donors of bone marrow. The PCR had 60 Vbeta and 13 Jbeta primers. Sequencing used immunoSEQ multiplex PCR; TCRdb keeps in-frame clones, though not all of them. Of 150,000 to 200,000 clones in the sample, approximately 82% were seen once. On this clone: Its specificity is unknown. A read error may account for a junction end that differs from germline.

The sequenced sample was PBMCs. The receptor comes from a male donor in good health and CMV-seronegative. V usage is TRBV2 and J usage is TRBJ2-2; 9 nucleotides align to TRBD2. The CDR3, as DNA: TGTACCAGCAGTGAAGCAGGCGGGGGGGCCGGGGACACCGGGGAGCTGTTTTTT. This sequence encodes CTSSEAGGGAGDTGELFF.